This passage covers 14 T cell receptor beta chains from one sample sequenced in a study of neurological immune-mediated disorders. TCRdb used MiXCR to reprocess the 5' RACE reads, holding one entry per CDR3 protein. The sample yields about 26,000 distinct CDR3 sequences, around 3.4% seen once. The specimen was PBMCs. These receptors came from a woman aged 25 to 45 with multiple sclerosis.

This clonotype was detected ten times or more. The V gene is TRBV9, the J gene TRBJ2-2; unclear D gene. Germline V lookup: CDR1 SGDLS, CDR2 YYNGEE. The CDR3 extends over 15 amino acids. V shed 3 bases and J shed 5 bases, with 14 bases lying between them. CDR3 DNA: TGTGCCAGCAGCGCCCGGGCGGTAGGAACCGGGGAGCTGTTTTTT. Encoded protein: CASSARAVGTGELFF.

Sample share makes this clonotype medium-sized. This rearrangement joins TRBV20-1 to TRBJ2-5, with TRBD2 identical over 11 bases. The CDR3 is 12 amino acids. From germline, CDR1 is DFQATT and CDR2 SNEGSKA (reference sequence). Trimming cost V 6 bases and J 5 bases; bases outside gene matches: 2. CDR3: CSAWTSGETQYF. Written as DNA, the CDR3 is TGCAGTGCCTGGACTAGCGGGGAGACCCAGTACTTC.

In this sample, this clonotype turned up many times. CDR3 coding DNA: TGTGCCAGCAGTCCACCACCGGACACCCCGAACACCGGGGAGCTGTTTTTT. Protein: CASSPPPDTPNTGELFF. The chain employs TRBV2 and TRBJ2-2; TRBD1 is a possible D gene (5 bases). Germline CDR1 reads SNHLY; CDR2 reads FYNNEI. With 5 bases removed from V and 0 bases from J, the gap between germline ends came to 16 bases. The CDR3 covers 17 residues. Full variable domain (remainder filled in from reference TRBV2 and TRBJ2-2): EPEVTQTPSHQVTQMGQEVILRCVPISNHLYFYWYRQILGQKVEFLVSFYNNEISEKSEIFDDQFSVERPDGSNFTLKIRSTKLEDSAMYFCASSPPPDTPNTGELFFGEGSRLTVL.

This clonotype occurred a few times. Since a much larger clone is just one base distant, this may be a read error. The chain links TRBV6-6 to TRBJ2-2; 10 positions match TRBD2. V was clipped by 7 bases and J by 6 bases; unmatched bases: 17. The germline gives CDR1 MNHNY, CDR2 SVGAGI (reference sequence). The CDR3 consists of 18 residues. The CDR3 DNA reads TGTGCCAGCATGGACAGGGCACTAGCGGGAATCTACCCCGGGGAGCTGTTTTTT. It yields the protein CASMDRALAGIYPGELFF.

This clonotype was detected ten times or more. This chain joins TRBV5-1 and TRBJ2-5, with TRBD1 as a possible D gene (5 bases). This CDR3 spans 13 amino acids. CDR1 and CDR2 from the germline V gene are SGHRS and YFSETQ. Between the trimmed V and J ends, which lost 0 bases and 7 bases, there was a span of 10 bases. The CDR3 nucleotides read TGCGCCAGCAGCTTGGGACAGCCCGGGACCCAGTACTTC. This translates into CASSLGQPGTQYF.

The sample holds many counts of this clonotype. The chain carries TRBV3-1 and TRBJ1-4; D gene unclear. Germline CDR1 is LGHDT and CDR2 is YNNKEL (reference sequence). The CDR3 loop spans 11 amino acids. Trimming removed 7 bases from V and 3 bases from J, with 3 bases in between. For the CDR3, the DNA is TGTGCCAGCACCTCTAATGAAAAACTGTTTTTT. Translated, it gives CASTSNEKLFF. Drawing the rest from reference TRBV3-1 and TRBJ1-4, the complete variable domain is DTAVSQTPKYLVTQMGNDKSIKCEQNLGHDTMYWYKQDSKKFLKIMFSYNNKELIINETVPNRFSPKSPDKAHLNLHINSLELGDSAVYFCASTSNEKLFFGSGTQLSVL.

This clonotype was observed at least ten times. V gene TRBV20-1 combines with J gene TRBJ1-1; D may be TRBD1 (6 bases). Germline V CDR1 and CDR2: DFQATT, SNEGSKA (reference sequence). V lost 7 bases and J lost 3, with 15 bases in between. The CDR3 length is 13 residues. The CDR3 DNA follows: TGCAGTGTTCCGGGACATATGTACACTGAAGCTTTCTTT. Its translation: CSVPGHMYTEAFF.

This clonotype counts as medium-sized. V and J are TRBV11-2 and TRBJ2-2, with 7 bases fitting TRBD2. Germline V CDR1 and CDR2: SGHAT, FQNNGV. With V trimmed by 1 base and J by 3 bases, 2 bases remained unmatched. The CDR3 has 15 amino acids. Written as DNA, the CDR3 is TGTGCCAGCAGCTTAGTAGCGGGTTACACCGGGGAGCTGTTTTTT. Translation: CASSLVAGYTGELFF.

Within the sample, this clonotype is medium-sized. This rearrangement joins TRBV2 to TRBJ1-2; possible D gene TRBD1, 5 bases. V was shortened by 4 bases and J by 4 bases, with 13 bases between the two germline ends. Germline V lookup: CDR1 SNHLY, CDR2 FYNNEI. CDR3 length: 14 amino acids. The CDR3 DNA follows: TGTGCCAGCAGTGGAGGGGCGCGGTCCTATGGCTACACCTTC. Translation gives CASSGGARSYGYTF.

This clonotype was seen many times. The rearrangement links TRBV12-3 or TRBV12-4 to TRBJ2-3; 7 positions agree with TRBD2. The J segment lost 4 bases and the V segment lost 8 bases, leaving 6 bases of the junction unmatched. The CDR3 is 13 amino acids. The CDR3 nucleotides read TGTGCCAGCTTGGCTAGCGGAGCAGATACGCAGTATTTT. It translates to CASLASGADTQYF.

This clonotype came up a few times. This may stem from a read error, because a much larger clone lies one nucleotide away. The chain links TRBV3-1 to TRBJ1-5, with D unclear. CDR3 length equals 13 residues. Germline loops: CDR1 LGHDT, CDR2 YNNKEL (reference sequence). The V end was cut by 0 bases, the J end by 6 bases, with 6 bases between. The CDR3 loop is CASSQDMGQPQHF. CDR3 DNA: TGTGCCAGCAGCCAAGATATGGGTCAGCCCCAGCATTTT.

This clonotype has ten or more counts. The CDR3: CASSSFYEQYF. The DNA of the CDR3 is TGTGCCAGCAGTTCCTTTTACGAGCAGTACTTC. The chain links TRBV12-3 or TRBV12-4 to TRBJ2-7; D ambiguous. Trimming left V 4 bases short and J 4 bases short, with 5 bases between. The length of the CDR3 is 11 residues.

This clonotype was counted at least ten times. The rearrangement uses TRBV12-3 or TRBV12-4 and TRBJ2-2, with D maybe TRBD1 (5 bases). With 7 bases removed from V and 6 bases from J, the gap between germline ends came to 15 bases. There are 14 residues in the CDR3. The CDR3 spells CASKAGLKSGELFF. In DNA form, the CDR3 reads TGTGCCAGCAAGGCAGGGTTGAAGTCCGGGGAGCTGTTTTTT.

Relative to its sample, this clonotype is medium-sized. Here the CDR3 reads CASSLNSNQPQHF. The CDR3 nucleotides read TGTGCCAGCAGTTTAAATAGCAATCAGCCCCAGCATTTT. The V and J genes are TRBV12-3 or TRBV12-4 and TRBJ1-5; D gene uncertain. The CDR3 has 13 residues. V lost 2 bases and J 0 bases, leaving 2 bases between the germline ends.